These T cell receptor beta chains were read from a single sample in a study of T-cell memory formation after mild COVID-19. TCRdb reprocessed the 5' RACE reads via MiXCR and lists one record per CDR3 protein. The sample has some 340,000 distinct CDR3 sequences, about an eighth seen once; the top ten hold roughly a fifth. The sample comprised PBMCs or a T cell subset sorted from them (not recorded which). The receptors stem from a man in his late teens or twenties who had mild COVID-19 (a few samples of this study predate the infection). Cell type and time point are not known. CDR3s include the opening cysteine and the closing phenylalanine or tryptophan. The D gene is left open where the match is weak. Part of the rows lack a size; the others show once, few, many or a class for expanded clones.

v_call,clone_size,j_call,d_call,cdr3_aa,cdr3_nt
TRBV20-1,NA,TRBJ1-5,NA,CSARDPAGGGGGQPQHF,TGCAGTGCTAGAGACCCTGCGGGGGGAGGGGGAGGTCAGCCCCAGCATTTT
TRBV6-5,NA,TRBJ2-2,TRBD2,CASRFSGGLAGELFF,TGTGCCAGCCGCTTTAGCGGGGGTCTCGCCGGGGAGCTGTTTTTT
TRBV20-1,few,TRBJ2-3,NA,CSARPRDTSTDTQYF,TGCAGTGCTAGACCGCGGGACACTAGCACAGATACGCAGTATTTT
TRBV7-8,few,TRBJ1-4,NA,CASSKGPGRNEKLFF,TGTGCCAGCAGCAAGGGTCCCGGACGGAATGAAAAACTGTTTTTT
TRBV4-3,few,TRBJ2-3,NA,CASSPLRADTQYF,TGCGCCAGCAGCCCACTTCGGGCGGATACGCAGTATTTT
TRBV11-2,NA,TRBJ2-1,TRBD2,CASSPSSGVSSYNEQFF,TGTGCCAGCAGTCCCTCTAGCGGGGTAAGCTCCTACAATGAGCAGTTCTTC
TRBV5-6,NA,TRBJ2-3,NA,CASSLYGGPDTQYF,TGTGCCAGCAGCTTGTATGGGGGCCCAGATACGCAGTATTTT
TRBV7-9,NA,TRBJ2-1,NA,CASSWWGLGYNEQFF,TGTGCCAGCAGCTGGTGGGGGCTGGGTTACAATGAGCAGTTCTTC
TRBV29-1,few,TRBJ1-1,NA,CSVGGQLTEAFF,TGCAGCGTTGGGGGGCAGCTCACTGAAGCTTTCTTT
TRBV7-2,NA,TRBJ2-5,TRBD2,CASSSVAGGLETQYF,TGTGCCAGCAGCTCCGTAGCGGGGGGACTTGAGACCCAGTACTTC
TRBV2,NA,TRBJ2-1,TRBD2,CASSLGGGRVYNEQFF,TGTGCCAGCAGCCTCGGGGGGGGTCGGGTGTACAATGAGCAGTTCTTC
TRBV2,NA,TRBJ2-3,TRBD1,CAIWTGDTDTQYF,TGTGCCATCTGGACAGGCGACACAGATACGCAGTATTTT
TRBV7-2,NA,TRBJ1-2,NA,CASRLAAGYSYGYTF,TGTGCCAGCAGATTAGCCGCAGGGTATTCCTATGGCTACACCTTC
TRBV2,few,TRBJ2-3,NA,CASSVSMPTDTQYF,TGTGCCAGCAGTGTTTCTATGCCCACAGATACGCAGTATTTT
TRBV4-3,NA,TRBJ1-4,NA,CASSPQPDGNNEKLFF,TGCGCCAGCAGCCCGCAACCCGACGGGAATAATGAAAAACTGTTTTTT
TRBV6-1,NA,TRBJ1-4,NA,CASSADLVDEKLFF,TGTGCCAGCAGTGCGGACCTTGTAGACGAAAAACTGTTTTTT
TRBV7-8,NA,TRBJ2-1,NA,CASSGLALGHNEQFF,TGTGCCAGCAGCGGGCTAGCGTTGGGCCACAATGAGCAGTTCTTC
TRBV24-1,NA,TRBJ2-5,TRBD2,CATSDSRTSGETQYF,TGTGCCACCAGTGACTCCAGGACTAGCGGGGAGACCCAGTACTTC
TRBV4-3,NA,TRBJ1-4,NA,CASGRLNEKLFF,TGCGCCAGCGGACGGCTTAATGAAAAACTGTTTTTT
TRBV23-1,many,TRBJ2-3,NA,CASSQESRDTDTQYF,TGCGCCAGCAGTCAAGAGTCCCGAGACACAGATACGCAGTATTTT
TRBV6-2/TRBV6-3,NA,TRBJ2-2,NA,CASSPWRGFATEELFF,TGTGCCAGCAGCCCCTGGAGGGGGTTTGCCACCGAGGAGCTGTTTTTT
TRBV29-1,few,TRBJ2-3,NA,CSSSGGRTDTQYF,TGCAGCTCCTCCGGGGGGCGCACAGATACGCAGTATTTT
TRBV20-1,NA,TRBJ1-5,NA,CSATSKIWTDVSNQPQHF,TGCAGTGCTACCAGTAAGATTTGGACAGATGTTAGCAATCAGCCCCAGCATTTT
TRBV18,NA,TRBJ1-5,NA,CASSPVPIGSNQPQHF,TGTGCCAGCTCACCTGTACCTATTGGAAGCAATCAGCCCCAGCATTTT
TRBV10-3,many,TRBJ2-1,TRBD2,CAITPWAGGRHNEQFF,TGTGCCATCACCCCGTGGGCGGGGGGTCGGCACAATGAGCAGTTCTTC
TRBV7-3,few,TRBJ2-3,TRBD2,CASSLERGSSDTQYF,TGTGCCAGCAGCTTAGAGCGGGGGTCCTCCGATACGCAGTATTTT
TRBV4-3,NA,TRBJ2-7,NA,CASSQEGPGLLLYEQYF,TGCGCCAGCAGCCAAGAGGGACCGGGACTCCTATTGTACGAGCAGTACTTC
TRBV4-2,many,TRBJ1-2,NA,CASSQGEFSWGYTF,TGTGCCAGCAGCCAAGGGGAGTTCAGCTGGGGCTACACCTTC
TRBV20-1,many,TRBJ2-7,NA,CSARRGSYEQYF,TGCAGTGCCCGAAGGGGATCCTACGAGCAGTACTTC
TRBV5-5,NA,TRBJ2-4,TRBD2,CASSLERGIQYF,TGTGCCAGCAGCTTGGAGCGGGGCATTCAGTACTTC
TRBV5-1,NA,TRBJ2-7,TRBD2,CASTPSPTGGANRQYF,TGCGCCAGCACCCCTTCGCCTACGGGGGGGGCGAACCGGCAGTACTTC
TRBV20-1,many,TRBJ2-1,NA,CSARILVKHEQFF,TGCAGTGCTAGGATCTTAGTTAAGCATGAGCAGTTCTTC
TRBV28,NA,TRBJ2-4,NA,CASNSWESRNIQYF,TGTGCCAGCAATTCATGGGAATCTAGAAACATTCAGTACTTC
TRBV7-2,many,TRBJ2-3,TRBD1,CASSSQGAIDTQYF,TGTGCCAGCAGTTCACAGGGGGCCATAGATACGCAGTATTTT
TRBV24-1,NA,TRBJ1-2,TRBD1,CATSDFAQGRNYGYTF,TGTGCCACCAGTGATTTCGCACAGGGGAGGAACTATGGCTACACCTTC
TRBV5-1,NA,TRBJ1-1,NA,CASSLDRADTEAFF,TGCGCCAGCAGCTTGGACAGGGCGGACACTGAAGCTTTCTTT
TRBV6-2/TRBV6-3,NA,TRBJ2-1,TRBD2,CASTFLRGNEQFF,TGTGCCAGCACCTTCCTGCGGGGGAATGAGCAGTTCTTC
TRBV6-6,few,TRBJ1-6,NA,CASSSQTARYNSPLHF,TGTGCCAGCAGTTCACAGACAGCACGCTATAATTCACCCCTCCACTTT
TRBV5-1,NA,TRBJ1-2,NA,CASSLPGDYGYTF,TGCGCCAGCAGCTTGCCAGGCGACTATGGCTACACCTTC
TRBV7-3,NA,TRBJ2-6,NA,CASSFDHGAGANVLTF,TGTGCCAGCAGCTTCGACCATGGGGCCGGGGCCAACGTCCTGACTTTC
TRBV28,NA,TRBJ1-6,NA,CASRHDRSNSPLHF,TGTGCCAGCAGGCATGACAGATCGAATTCACCCCTCCACTTT
TRBV5-1,NA,TRBJ1-2,TRBD1,CASSFGTGNYGYTF,TGCGCCAGCAGCTTCGGGACAGGCAACTATGGCTACACCTTC
TRBV27,NA,TRBJ1-1,NA,CASSGVEREAFF,TGTGCCAGCAGTGGCGTCGAGAGGGAAGCTTTCTTT